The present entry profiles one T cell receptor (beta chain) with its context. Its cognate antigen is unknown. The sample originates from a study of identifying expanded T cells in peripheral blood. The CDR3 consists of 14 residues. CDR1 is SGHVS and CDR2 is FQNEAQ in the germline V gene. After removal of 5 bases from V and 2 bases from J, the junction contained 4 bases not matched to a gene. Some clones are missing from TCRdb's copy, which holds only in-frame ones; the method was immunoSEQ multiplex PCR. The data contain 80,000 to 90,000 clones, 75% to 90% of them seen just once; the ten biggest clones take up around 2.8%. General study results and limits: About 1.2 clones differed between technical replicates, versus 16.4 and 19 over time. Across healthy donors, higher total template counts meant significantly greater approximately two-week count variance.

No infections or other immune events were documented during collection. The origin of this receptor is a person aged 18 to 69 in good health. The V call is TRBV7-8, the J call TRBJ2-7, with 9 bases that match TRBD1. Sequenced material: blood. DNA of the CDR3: TGTGCCAGCAGCCGGCGGGACAGGGCCTACGAGCAGTACTTC. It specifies CASSRRDRAYEQYF.